A single sample is the source of the 18 T cell receptor beta chains below, sequenced in a study of radiation and T cells in renal cell carcinoma. As for time point: blood 2 weeks post-SBRT. Treatment in this sample: 15 Gy SBRT to primary tumor, nephrectomy 4 weeks later. The repertoire was sequenced with immunoSEQ multiplex PCR; TCRdb's copy has only in-frame clones and lacks some. This sample carries 120,000 or so clones, 88% of them seen once, and the ten largest clones take 5% to 6%. Here the sequenced sample was blood, taken from a patient whose treatment included radiotherapy and nephrectomy. These receptor sequences come from a woman aged 70-85 years with renal cell carcinoma.

This clone appeared once. The rearrangement links TRBV29-1 to TRBJ2-6, with a weak D call TRBD1 (6 bases). CDR3 size: 14 residues. Trimming left V 3 bases short and J 1 base short, with 7 bases between. Germline V lookup: CDR1 SQVTM, CDR2 ANQGSEA. CDR3 residues: CSVEQGSGANVLTF. The DNA of the CDR3 is TGCAGCGTTGAGCAGGGGTCTGGGGCCAACGTCCTGACTTTC.

The chain carries TRBV30 and TRBJ2-1, with 7 bases identical to TRBD2. The J segment lost 9 bases and the V segment lost 0 bases, leaving 5 bases of the junction unmatched. From germline, CDR1 is GTSNPN and CDR2 SVGIG (reference sequence). This CDR3 is 13 amino acids long. Here the CDR3 DNA reads TGTGCCTGGAGTGTTGGACTAGAGAGTGAGCAGTTCTTC. This gives the protein CAWSVGLESEQFF.

The rearrangement links TRBV7-9 to TRBJ1-5; D is perhaps TRBD1 (6 bases). The CDR3 is 14 residues long. CDR1 and CDR2 from the germline V gene are SEHNR and FQNEAQ (reference sequence). V lost 4 bases to trimming and J lost 7 bases, with 14 bases between them. The CDR3 nucleotides are TGTGCCAGCAGCTCCGGGGGCGCGAGGCAGCCCCAGCATTTT. Amino acids: CASSSGGARQPQHF.

CDR3 sequence (DNA): TGTGCCAGCAGCCGGGCGGGGCTTAGCTCCTACAATGAGCAGTTCTTC. Translated, it gives CASSRAGLSSYNEQFF. The chain links TRBV9 to TRBJ2-1, with D tentatively TRBD2 (6 bases). This CDR3 is built from 16 residues. Trimming stripped 4 bases from V and 0 bases from J, with 14 bases between. In germline, CDR1 is SGDLS, CDR2 YYNGEE.

With regard to this clone: Within the sample, other DNA sequences also encode this same CDR3. The chain has TRBV9 and TRBJ2-7, with 10 bases identical to TRBD1. This CDR3 region has 15 residues. Trimming at V came to 0 bases and at J to 3 bases, leaving 3 bases not matched to a gene. CDR1 SGDLS and CDR2 YYNGEE come from the germline V gene. In nucleotides, the CDR3 is TGTGCCAGCAGCGTAGCCGGGACAGGGGACTACGAGCAGTACTTC. Protein: CASSVAGTGDYEQYF.

V and J are TRBV9 and TRBJ1-6; a weak D match, TRBD1 (6 bases). Trimming removed 3 bases from V and 10 bases from J, with 14 bases in between. Germline V gene sequence: CDR1 SGDLS, CDR2 YYNGEE. CDR3 length equals 14 residues. Here the CDR3 reads CASSERGGTSPLHF. DNA of the CDR3: TGTGCCAGCAGCGAGAGGGGGGGGACCTCACCCCTCCACTTT.

The rearrangement uses TRBV4-2 and TRBJ1-5; TRBD1 might be the D (5 bases). This CDR3 is built from 15 residues. In germline, CDR1 is LGHNA, CDR2 YNFKEQ. Trimming shortened V by 1 base and J by 2 bases, and 9 bases separated the two germline ends. Written as DNA, the CDR3 is TGTGCCAGCAGCCAAGTGGGGGTCGGCAATCAGCCCCAGCATTTT. It codes for CASSQVGVGNQPQHF.

The V call is TRBV7-2, the J call TRBJ2-2, with D tentatively TRBD1 (6 bases). This CDR3 region has 13 residues. With 7 bases removed from V and 5 bases from J, the gap between germline ends came to 11 bases. Germline V gene sequence: CDR1 SGHTA, CDR2 FQGNSA. CDR3 protein: CASIQGWTGELFF. CDR3 bases: TGTGCCAGCATCCAGGGGTGGACCGGGGAGCTGTTTTTT.

The chain joins TRBV6-5 to TRBJ2-5; D is undetermined. Germline V lookup: CDR1 MNHEY, CDR2 SVGAGI. The CDR3 covers 15 residues. Trimming left V 6 bases short and J 5 bases short, with 19 bases between. The CDR3 DNA is TGTGCCAGCAGCCTCACCCTGGACCCTGGGGAGACCCAGTACTTC. It encodes CASSLTLDPGETQYF.

The gene calls are TRBV10-2 and TRBJ1-1; TRBD1 is a possible D gene (5 bases). From germline, CDR1 is WSHSY and CDR2 SAAADI. The CDR3 contains 15 residues. V dropped 2 bases and J dropped 3 bases, with 13 bases sitting between them. The CDR3 region is CASSERWGLDTEAFF. The CDR3, as DNA: TGCGCCAGCAGTGAGCGCTGGGGGTTGGACACTGAAGCTTTCTTT.

The rearrangement joins TRBV19 to TRBJ1-1; 10 nucleotides line up with TRBD1. The ends lost 7 bases at V and 1 base at J; junction bases unmatched: 9. The length of the CDR3 is 16 residues. Germline V gene data show CDR1 as LNHDA and CDR2 as SQIVND (reference sequence). CDR3 nucleotides: TGTGCCAGTAAAGACAGGGGGCGCCGCCCGAACACTGAAGCTTTCTTT. It specifies CASKDRGRRPNTEAFF.

This sequence joins TRBV5-4 and TRBJ1-3; D unclear. Germline loops: CDR1 SGHNT, CDR2 YYREEE (reference sequence). The CDR3 extends over 17 amino acids. Trimming removed 4 bases from V and 3 bases from J, with 20 bases in between. The CDR3 nucleotides read TGTGCCAGCAGCCAAGATCAATACGGTGAAATTGGAAACACCATATATTTT. Encoded protein: CASSQDQYGEIGNTIYF.

The V call is TRBV6-5, the J call TRBJ2-1, with TRBD2 identical over 7 bases. V lost 6 bases to trimming and J lost 8 bases; unmatched junction nucleotides: 7. The CDR3 totals 13 residues. Per the germline V gene, CDR1 is MNHEY and CDR2 is SVGAGI. In DNA form, the CDR3 reads TGTGCCAGCAGATCGACGGGGGGACATGAGCAGTTCTTC. It encodes CASRSTGGHEQFF.

The chain has TRBV5-1 and TRBJ1-2, with no clear D. The CDR3 extends over 14 amino acids. Trimming removed 0 bases at V and 6 bases at J, with 12 bases between. Germline CDR1 and CDR2: SGHRS and YFSETQ. The CDR3 is CASSLAGQVDGYTF. CDR3 in DNA: TGCGCCAGCAGCTTGGCCGGGCAGGTTGATGGCTACACCTTC.

The gene calls are TRBV19 and TRBJ1-6; D unclear. V shed 6 bases and J shed 13 bases, with 16 bases lying between them. CDR1 and CDR2 (germline): LNHDA, SQIVND (reference sequence). The CDR3 is made up of 13 amino acids. CDR3: CASSVVPRRPLHF. CDR3 in DNA: TGTGCCAGTAGCGTCGTTCCGCGTCGGCCCCTCCACTTT.

This clone was recorded once. The chain employs TRBV7-3 and TRBJ1-5; D uncertain. This CDR3 contains 16 residues. V lost 4 bases and J lost 0, with 13 bases in between. The germline V gene has CDR1 SGHTA and CDR2 FQGTGA. In nucleotides, the CDR3 is TGTGCCAGCAGCTCCCCCCGGACGGTTAGCAATCAGCCCCAGCATTTT. This sequence encodes CASSSPRTVSNQPQHF. The variable domain in full, with the rest retrieved from reference TRBV7-3 and TRBJ1-5, is GAGVSQTPSNKVTEKGKYVELRCDPISGHTALYWYRQSLGQGPEFLIYFQGTGAADDSGLPNDRFFAVRPEGSVSTLKIQRTERGDSAVYLCASSSPRTVSNQPQHFGDGTRLSIL.

The chain joins TRBV5-4 to TRBJ1-2; weak D call: TRBD1 (6 bases). The CDR3 is 13 amino acids. Germline loops: CDR1 SGHNT, CDR2 YYREEE (reference sequence). With 7 bases removed from V and 4 bases from J, the gap between germline ends came to 14 bases. CDR3 sequence (DNA): TGTGCCAGCGGGGGGCGACAAACCTATGGCTACACCTTC. Its translation: CASGGRQTYGYTF.

This chain joins TRBV14 and TRBJ2-3; D is possibly TRBD2 (6 bases). Germline V lookup: CDR1 SGHDN, CDR2 FVKESK. The V end was cut by 4 bases, the J end by 3 bases, with 14 bases between. This CDR3 is 15 amino acids long. The DNA for the CDR3 is TGTGCCAGCAGCCCAGGACGGGGGTATACAGATACGCAGTATTTT. It yields the protein CASSPGRGYTDTQYF.